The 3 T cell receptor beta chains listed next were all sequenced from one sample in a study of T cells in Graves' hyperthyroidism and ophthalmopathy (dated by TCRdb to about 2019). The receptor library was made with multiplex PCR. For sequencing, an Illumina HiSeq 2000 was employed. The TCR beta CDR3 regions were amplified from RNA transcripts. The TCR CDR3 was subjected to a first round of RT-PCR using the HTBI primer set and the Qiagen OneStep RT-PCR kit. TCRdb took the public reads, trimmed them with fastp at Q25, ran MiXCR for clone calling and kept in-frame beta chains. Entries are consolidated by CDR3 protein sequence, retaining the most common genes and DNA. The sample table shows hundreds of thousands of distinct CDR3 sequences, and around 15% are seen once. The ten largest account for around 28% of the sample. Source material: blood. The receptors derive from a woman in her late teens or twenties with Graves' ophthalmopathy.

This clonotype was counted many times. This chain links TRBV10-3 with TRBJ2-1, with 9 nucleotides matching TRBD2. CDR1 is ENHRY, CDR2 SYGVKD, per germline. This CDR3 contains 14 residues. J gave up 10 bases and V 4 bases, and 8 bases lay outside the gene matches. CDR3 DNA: TGTGCCATCAGTGTTCAAGCGGGAGGTCGGGAGCAGTTCTTC. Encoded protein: CAISVQAGGREQFF.

The CDR3 reads CAWTGFSGNTIYF. CDR3 sequence (DNA): TGTGCCTGGACAGGATTCTCTGGAAACACCATATATTTT. The gene calls are TRBV30 and TRBJ1-3, with no clear D. Germline assignment: CDR1 GTSNPN and CDR2 SVGIG (reference sequence). The V gene lost 4 bases and the J gene lost 0 bases, with 7 bases spanning the gap. The CDR3 covers 13 residues.

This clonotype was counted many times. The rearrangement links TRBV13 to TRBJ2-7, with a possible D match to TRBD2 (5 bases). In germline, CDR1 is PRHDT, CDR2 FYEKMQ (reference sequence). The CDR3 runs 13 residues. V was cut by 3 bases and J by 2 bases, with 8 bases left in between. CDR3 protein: CASSFLATYEQYF. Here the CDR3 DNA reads TGTGCCAGCAGCTTCCTAGCTACCTACGAGCAGTACTTC.